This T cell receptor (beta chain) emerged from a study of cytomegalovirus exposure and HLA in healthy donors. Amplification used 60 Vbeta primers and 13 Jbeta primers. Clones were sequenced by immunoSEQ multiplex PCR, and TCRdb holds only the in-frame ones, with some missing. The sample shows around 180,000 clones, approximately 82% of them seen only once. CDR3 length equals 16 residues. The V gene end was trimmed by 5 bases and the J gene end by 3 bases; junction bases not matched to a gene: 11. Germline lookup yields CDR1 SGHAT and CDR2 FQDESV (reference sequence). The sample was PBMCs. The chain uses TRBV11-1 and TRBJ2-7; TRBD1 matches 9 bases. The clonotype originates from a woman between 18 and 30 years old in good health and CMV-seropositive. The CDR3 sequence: CASSQGGTGRNYEQYF. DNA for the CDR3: TGTGCCAGCAGCCAAGGAGGGACAGGGCGCAACTACGAGCAGTACTTC.